This TCR beta chain was obtained from a study of hypomethylating agent response in myelodysplastic syndrome. As for the study in general: The mean patient age was roughly 72 +/- 6.3 years, and diploid cytogenetics predominated.

CDR1 and CDR2 (germline): KGHSH, LQKENI. The junction had 3 bases not matched to a gene; V was cut back by 4 bases and J by 3 bases. The length of the CDR3 is 13 residues. The method was immunoSEQ multiplex PCR; TCRdb's version includes in-frame clones alone and lacks a portion of them. The profile covers over 3,500 clones, with roughly four fifths appearing a single time and around 16% taken by the ten largest. This sample comprised bone marrow, obtained before or after starting hypomethylating agent treatment for myelodysplastic syndrome (not recorded which). The receptor was derived from a human donor with myelodysplastic syndrome. The chain employs TRBV18 and TRBJ2-7; TRBD1 matches at 7 bases. The CDR3 DNA reads as TGTGCCAGCTCACAACAGGGGATCTACGAGCAGTACTTC. Its protein is CASSQQGIYEQYF.